This is a list of T cell receptor beta chains from one sample in a study of T-cell reconstitution after alpha-beta-depleted transplantation in children. TCRdb reprocessed the PCR reads with MiXCR, giving one entry per CDR3 protein. The sample lists roughly 500,000 distinct CDR3 sequences, roughly a tenth occurring once. The input for sequencing was PBMCs, taken before TCRalphabeta/CD19-depleted stem cell transplant. These receptors were obtained from a child aged 2-9 years with inherited bone marrow failure, due to receive a stem cell transplant. Both conserved end residues are part of each CDR3. The order of the fields is CDR3 DNA, CDR3 protein, clone size, J gene, V gene, D gene. A D gene is named only where the DNA matches it firmly. Clone size is given for some rows only: seen once, a few or many times, or a class if the clone is expanded.

TGTGCCACAGCAAGGGACGGGGCCTCCTACGAGCAGTACTTC CATARDGASYEQYF many TRBJ2-7 TRBV28 .
TGCGCCAGCAGCCTCGGAGGAGGAAGGGGCTATGGCTACACCTTC CASSLGGGRGYGYTF many TRBJ1-2 TRBV4-3 .
TGTGCCAGCAGCTCTTACGGCAGGGGACACGGGGAGCTGTTTTTT CASSSYGRGHGELFF . TRBJ2-2 TRBV7-9 .
TGCGCCAGCAGAAGGCAGGCCGACCGCCAAGAGACCCAGTACTTC CASRRQADRQETQYF few TRBJ2-5 TRBV4-3 .
TGTGCCAGCGGTCAGCGCACCAATACAGATACGCAGTATTTT CASGQRTNTDTQYF few TRBJ2-3 TRBV18 .
TGTGCCATCAGGAGCGGGAACACGGGGGATACGCAGTATTTT CAIRSGNTGDTQYF many TRBJ2-3 TRBV10-3 TRBD2
TGCGCCAGCAGCGCCCCCTACAATGAGCAGTTCTTC CASSAPYNEQFF many TRBJ2-1 TRBV10-2 .
TGTGCCAGCAGTTTACGGACAGGGGGCGTCTACAATGAGCAGTTCTTC CASSLRTGGVYNEQFF many TRBJ2-1 TRBV28 TRBD1
TGCGCCAGCAGCTTGGTGGCAGGGAGGAACGAGCAGTACTTC CASSLVAGRNEQYF many TRBJ2-7 TRBV5-1 .
TGTGCCAGCAGTTACCTCAACGCGGGAAGGGCTGACTATAATTCACCCCTCCACTTT CASSYLNAGRADYNSPLHF . TRBJ1-6 TRBV6-5 .
TGTGCCAGCAGCGTAGGGGGGCACTCCTTCAACACCGGGGAGCTGTTTTTT CASSVGGHSFNTGELFF many TRBJ2-2 TRBV9 .
TGTGCCAGCAGTTTATTTGCAGGACAGGGAGGCTACGAGCAGTACTTC CASSLFAGQGGYEQYF few TRBJ2-7 TRBV27 TRBD1
TGTGCCAGCAGCTTAGGCCGGGTAGCAGATACGCAGTATTTT CASSLGRVADTQYF many TRBJ2-3 TRBV7-8 .
TGTGCCAGCAGTTCAACGACTAGCGGGAGTTTAACCGGGGAGCTGTTTTTT CASSSTTSGSLTGELFF many TRBJ2-2 TRBV12-3/TRBV12-4 TRBD2
TGTGCCAGCAGAGGGATTTGGGGGGGGGGGCAAGAGACCCAGTACTTC CASRGIWGGGQETQYF . TRBJ2-5 TRBV7-8 TRBD2
TGTGCCAGCTCACCGGGGCAATACCTAGGCAAAAACATTCAGTACTTC CASSPGQYLGKNIQYF many TRBJ2-4 TRBV18 .
TGCAGCGGAACGGACTCTTTCACAGATACGCAGTATTTT CSGTDSFTDTQYF many TRBJ2-3 TRBV29-1 .
TGTGCCAGCAGCCAAGACTTCTTCTACGGGGAGACTAACTATGGCTACACCTTC CASSQDFFYGETNYGYTF few TRBJ1-2 TRBV3-1 .
TGTGCCAGCAGTTTATCCCTAGCGGGGGGTGAGCAGTACTTC CASSLSLAGGEQYF many TRBJ2-7 TRBV27 TRBD2
TGTGCCAGCACTCGGATGGGGGGAGCGAACACTGAAGCTTTCTTT CASTRMGGANTEAFF many TRBJ1-1 TRBV27 .
TGTGCCATCAGTGAGGAGCTGTACGAGCAGTACTTC CAISEELYEQYF many TRBJ2-7 TRBV10-3 .
TGCAGCGTTGAATATGGGGAAGTTCCTGGCTATGAGCAGTTCTTC CSVEYGEVPGYEQFF many TRBJ2-1 TRBV29-1 .
TGCGCCAGCAGCCAGTCCGGGACAGGGCGGTACGAGCAGTACTTC CASSQSGTGRYEQYF many TRBJ2-7 TRBV4-1 TRBD1
TGCAGTGCAGAGACAGGGGTCAATCAGCCCCAGCATTTT CSAETGVNQPQHF many TRBJ1-5 TRBV20-1 TRBD1
TGTGCCAGCAGCCCCCCTAGCGGGAGCGACACCGGGGAGCTGTTTTTT CASSPPSGSDTGELFF many TRBJ2-2 TRBV12-3/TRBV12-4 TRBD2
TGTGCCAGCAGTGATATGGGACAGGCCTACAATGAGCAGTTCTTC CASSDMGQAYNEQFF many TRBJ2-1 TRBV25-1 TRBD1
TGTGCCAGCAGCAAACCAGTAGCGGGAAGCACAGATACGCAGTATTTT CASSKPVAGSTDTQYF many TRBJ2-3 TRBV21-1 .